Each of the 4 T cell receptor beta chains below was sequenced from the same sample in a study of cytomegalovirus exposure and HLA in healthy donors. Use of 60 Vbeta and 13 Jbeta primers characterized the PCR. Sequenced by immunoSEQ multiplex PCR; TCRdb stores in-frame clones only, minus some. The sample comprises hundreds of thousands of clones, almost 85% of which are singletons, and around 0.57% rests with the top ten. The sample taken for sequencing was PBMCs. The receptors originated from a woman aged 40 to 50 in good health and CMV-seronegative.

The chain links TRBV7-2 to TRBJ1-5; the D is unclear. CDR3 length: 12 amino acids. Germline lookup yields CDR1 SGHTA and CDR2 FQGNSA. Trimming took 2 bases from V and 7 from J, leaving 6 bases between them. The CDR3: CASSLPRQPQHF. The CDR3 bases are TGTGCCAGCAGCTTACCCAGACAGCCCCAGCATTTT. Together with reference TRBV7-2 and TRBJ1-5, the CDR3 gives the full variable domain: GAGVSQSPSNKVTEKGKDVELRCDPISGHTALYWYRQSLGQGLEFLIYFQGNSAPDKSGLPSDRFSAERTGGSVSTLTIQRTQQEDSAVYLCASSLPRQPQHFGDGTRLSIL.

The CDR3 DNA is TGTGCCAGCTCACAGGGGGCCAACACTGAAGCTTTCTTT. Its protein product is CASSQGANTEAFF. The chain uses TRBV18 and TRBJ1-1; 7 bases agree with TRBD1. The CDR3 has 13 residues. Germline CDR1 KGHSH, CDR2 LQKENI. J gave up 2 bases and V 4 bases, and 1 base lay outside the gene matches.

The chain has TRBV7-9 and TRBJ2-2; D not resolved. The germline V gene has CDR1 SEHNR and CDR2 FQNEAQ (reference sequence). Trimming left V 1 base short and J 5 bases short, with 8 bases between. The CDR3 sequence is 14 residues long. CDR3 in DNA: TGTGCCAGCAGCTTAGATGGTCGGACCGGGGAGCTGTTTTTT. Its translation: CASSLDGRTGELFF.

The chain employs TRBV7-9 and TRBJ2-7, with TRBD2 identical over 12 bases. This CDR3 region has 16 residues. V was pared by 0 bases and J by 7 bases, with 7 bases of the junction left unmatched. CDR1 SEHNR and CDR2 FQNEAQ come from the germline V gene (reference sequence). CDR3 DNA sequence: TGTGCCAGCAGCTTAGCTACAACTAGCGGGGGGAGGGAGCAGTACTTC. Translated, it gives CASSLATTSGGREQYF.